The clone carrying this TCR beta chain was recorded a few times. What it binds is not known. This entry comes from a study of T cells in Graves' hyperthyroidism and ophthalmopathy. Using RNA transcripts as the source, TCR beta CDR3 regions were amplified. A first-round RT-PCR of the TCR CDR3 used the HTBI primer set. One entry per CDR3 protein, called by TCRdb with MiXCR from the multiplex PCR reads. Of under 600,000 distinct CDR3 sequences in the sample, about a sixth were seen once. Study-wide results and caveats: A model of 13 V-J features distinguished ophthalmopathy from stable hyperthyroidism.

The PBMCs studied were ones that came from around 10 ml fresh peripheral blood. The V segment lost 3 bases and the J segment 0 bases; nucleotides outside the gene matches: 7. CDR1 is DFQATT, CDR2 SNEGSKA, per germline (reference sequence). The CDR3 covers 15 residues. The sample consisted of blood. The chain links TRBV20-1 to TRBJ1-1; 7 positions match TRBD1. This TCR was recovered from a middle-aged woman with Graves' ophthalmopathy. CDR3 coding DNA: TGCAGTGCTAGGGAAAGGGACAGTCTGAACACTGAAGCTTTCTTT. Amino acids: CSARERDSLNTEAFF.